The 11 T cell receptor beta chains below were found in one sample sequenced in a study of cytotoxic CD8 clonotypes in ibrutinib-treated CLL. Produced via immunoSEQ multiplex PCR; TCRdb's table is partial and in-frame only. Of over 110,000 clones listed, 91% are singletons. This specimen was PBMCs, taken after 12 months of ibrutinib treatment. The origin of the receptors is a human donor with chronic lymphocytic leukemia.

V is TRBV6-6 and J is TRBJ2-7; D is undetermined. Germline CDR1 MNHNY, CDR2 SVGAGI (reference sequence). The V end lost 5 bases, the J end lost 6 bases, and 11 bases lay between the germline ends. The CDR3 loop spans 12 amino acids. DNA of the CDR3: TGTGCCAGCAGTGTAATGGTGGGCGAGCAGTACTTC. This sequence encodes CASSVMVGEQYF.

This clone was found a few times. The V gene is TRBV10-1, the J gene TRBJ1-5; perhaps TRBD1 as D (5 bases). Deletions cut 9 bases from V and 4 bases from J, with 22 bases between. This CDR3 comprises 16 residues. Germline CDR1 and CDR2: WNHNN and SYGVQD (reference sequence). CDR3 nucleotides: TGCGCCAGAGTCCGGGGCGCAAGGAGACGGAATCAGCCCCAGCATTTT. Protein: CARVRGARRRNQPQHF.

The V call is TRBV28, the J call TRBJ1-5; D uncertain. Trimming took 7 bases from V and 1 from J, leaving 17 bases between them. Germline CDR1 MDHEN, CDR2 SYDVKM. CDR3 size: 16 residues. The CDR3 coding sequence is TGTGCCAGCACCCCGGGGTGGGCAGGAAGCAATCAGCCCCAGCATTTT. Its translation is CASTPGWAGSNQPQHF.

V is TRBV25-1 and J is TRBJ2-3; 8 bases fit TRBD1. The J segment lost 4 bases and the V segment lost 1 base, leaving 13 bases of the junction unmatched. The CDR3 spans 18 residues. Per the germline V gene, CDR1 is MGHDK and CDR2 is SYGVNS. The CDR3 loop reads CASSELASGGKGADTQYF. The CDR3 DNA reads as TGTGCCAGCAGTGAATTAGCGTCAGGGGGCAAAGGGGCAGATACGCAGTATTTT.

This clone has only one observation. The CDR3 nucleotides are TGTGCCAGTAGTGTCCGGGTTCAAGAGACCCAGTACTTC. Its translation is CASSVRVQETQYF. The V call is TRBV19, the J call TRBJ2-5; no firm D call. The V end lost 5 bases, the J end lost 2 bases, and 9 bases lay between the germline ends. Germline V gives CDR1 LNHDA, CDR2 SQIVND (reference sequence). The CDR3 consists of 13 residues.

The chain combines TRBV27 with TRBJ2-3; D uncertain. Germline V gene data show CDR1 as MNHEY and CDR2 as SMNVEV (reference sequence). The CDR3 sequence is 16 residues long. The V end lost 7 bases, the J end lost 4 bases, and 21 bases lay between the germline ends. CDR3 DNA sequence: TGTGCCAGCACCATAAAAAGCGAGCTCAAAGCAGATACGCAGTATTTT. It translates to CASTIKSELKADTQYF.

This chain joins TRBV29-1 and TRBJ2-1, with D possibly TRBD1 on 5 matching bases. Per the germline V gene, CDR1 is SQVTM and CDR2 is ANQGSEA. The CDR3 has 12 amino acids. V dropped 7 bases and J dropped 3 bases, with 10 bases sitting between them. The CDR3 DNA sequence: TGCAGCGCAGGAGACAGCTACAATGAGCAGTTCTTC. Translated, it gives CSAGDSYNEQFF.

The rearrangement joins TRBV7-8 to TRBJ1-5; D possibly corresponds to TRBD1 (6 bases). Germline V gene lookup returns CDR1 SGHVS and CDR2 FQNEAQ. This CDR3 has 13 amino acids. V shed 1 base and J shed 6 bases, with 7 bases lying between them. CDR3 sequence reads: CASSLGGGQPQHF. The CDR3 coding sequence is TGTGCCAGCAGCTTAGGAGGGGGTCAGCCCCAGCATTTT.

This clone appeared once. V usage is TRBV4-1 and J usage is TRBJ2-7; 8 bases match TRBD2. The trim removed 1 base at V and 6 bases at J, leaving 11 bases unmatched. CDR3 length: 16 amino acids. CDR1 and CDR2 from the germline V gene are MGHRA and YSYEKL. CDR3 in amino acids: CASSQGVAGTFLEQYF. CDR3 bases: TGCGCCAGCAGCCAAGGGGTAGCGGGAACTTTCCTCGAGCAGTACTTC.

Here the CDR3 reads CASSLGGRGRTDTQYF. The CDR3 region has the DNA TGTGCCAGCAGCTTGGGCGGCAGGGGGCGCACAGATACGCAGTATTTT. The V call is TRBV5-5, the J call TRBJ2-3, with 8 bases aligning to TRBD1. With V trimmed by 0 bases and J by 1 base, 4 bases remained unmatched. CDR3 length: 16 amino acids. Germline assignment: CDR1 SGHKS and CDR2 YYEKEE (reference sequence).

CDR3 sequence (DNA): TGTGCCAGGGGGGACAGGGTTCTCTACGAGCAGTACTTC. As protein: CARGDRVLYEQYF. This chain connects TRBV19 to TRBJ2-7; 9 nucleotides agree with TRBD1. The V segment lost 9 bases and the J segment 3 bases; nucleotides outside the gene matches: 6. Per the germline V gene, CDR1 is LNHDA and CDR2 is SQIVND (reference sequence). The CDR3 totals 13 residues. Full variable domain (remainder filled in from reference TRBV19 and TRBJ2-7): DGGITQSPKYLFRKEGQNVTLSCEQNLNHDAMYWYRQDPGQGLRLIYYSQIVNDFQKGDIAEGYSVSREKKESFPLTVTSAQKNPTAFYLCARGDRVLYEQYFGPGTRLTVT.